The rows below give T cell receptor beta chains drawn from one sample of a study of response to subunit inactivated influenza vaccine. TCRdb independently ran MiXCR on the RT-PCR reads; one entry per CDR3 protein. This sample has over 650,000 distinct CDR3 sequences, with less than 20% found just once. The sequences come from PBMCs from blood, collected around 5 days after vaccination. The origin of the receptors is a man aged 50-60 years who received an inactivated influenza vaccine. The CDR3 runs from the conserved cysteine through the conserved F or W.

J gene,V gene,CDR3 protein
TRBJ1-1,TRBV29-1,CSGGRRANTEAFF
TRBJ2-1,TRBV12-3/TRBV12-4,CASRRTGERDVDEQFF
TRBJ2-5,TRBV12-3/TRBV12-4,CASSLGPPGESETQYF
TRBJ2-2,TRBV4-2,CASSRLTAELFF
TRBJ2-3,TRBV28,CASTLSADTQYF
TRBJ2-1,TRBV9,CASSTNPTALSSYNEQFF
TRBJ2-3,TRBV20-1,CSASPTSGYTDTQYF
TRBJ1-1,TRBV9,CASSGPGPWDTEAFF
TRBJ1-1,TRBV12-3/TRBV12-4,CASSGLGRGPNTEAFF
TRBJ2-7,TRBV27,CASSLSWGVMSEQYF
TRBJ2-2,TRBV4-3,CASSQESGRSGELFF
TRBJ2-2,TRBV4-3,CASSPVAAANTGELFF
TRBJ1-4,TRBV9,CASSAQGHTNEKLFF
TRBJ1-2,TRBV7-2,CASSLLPGQEPYGYTF
TRBJ2-1,TRBV5-1,CASSSGGVATYNEQFF
TRBJ2-2,TRBV29-1,CSGSTGGTGELFF
TRBJ2-1,TRBV7-6,CASSLEGENEQFF
TRBJ2-1,TRBV7-9,CASSPRAGGGQFF
TRBJ2-2,TRBV7-2,CASSRSSGGSTGELFF
TRBJ2-7,TRBV9,CASSVARLPAGYEQYF
TRBJ2-7,TRBV5-6,CASSLPWTGEEEQYF
TRBJ2-7,TRBV10-3,CAISVGSPSSYEQYF
TRBJ2-1,TRBV7-9,CASSYVAGEQFF
TRBJ1-3,TRBV4-1,CASSQQVAGARGNTIYF
TRBJ2-2,TRBV9,CASSHTSGGPTGELFF
TRBJ2-1,TRBV12-3/TRBV12-4,CASSFEGPDNEQFF
TRBJ2-5,TRBV7-9,CATQHRYQETQYF
TRBJ2-1,TRBV12-3/TRBV12-4,CASSSTDRGNNEQFF
TRBJ1-6,TRBV10-3,CAISDLGRSNSPLHF
TRBJ2-3,TRBV10-3,CAISAQGQTSTDTQYF
TRBJ1-2,TRBV12-3/TRBV12-4,CASSLVVAPYGYTF
TRBJ1-2,TRBV4-1,CASSQDYPSAYGYTF
TRBJ2-1,TRBV11-3,CASSPGTRFNEQFF
TRBJ2-7,TRBV6-1,CASSTGQGYLSYEQYF
TRBJ2-3,TRBV12-3/TRBV12-4,CASSLNTQYF
TRBJ2-3,TRBV12-3/TRBV12-4,CASSYSNLSTDTQYF
TRBJ1-5,TRBV24-1,CATSDLAGNQPQHF
TRBJ2-1,TRBV7-6,CASSFGGGWRNEQFF
TRBJ1-2,TRBV7-9,CASSPDGTVYGYTF
TRBJ2-5,TRBV4-1,CASSPTPTIQETQYF
TRBJ1-4,TRBV5-5,CASSWTGANDEKLFF
TRBJ1-4,TRBV6-5,CASSYSRFGGANEKLFF
TRBJ2-7,TRBV11-2,CASSNGGRVSSYEQYF
TRBJ2-1,TRBV20-1,CSASNSGGADEQFF
TRBJ2-1,TRBV12-3/TRBV12-4,CASSARGQNEQFF
TRBJ2-3,TRBV5-1,CASSLFSSTDTQYF
TRBJ2-5,TRBV7-8,CASSFRGGAAQETQYF
TRBJ2-3,TRBV6-5,CASSSRDYTDTQYF
TRBJ2-5,TRBV7-2,CASSLGSWETQYF
TRBJ2-7,TRBV5-1,CASSRTGGNYEQYF